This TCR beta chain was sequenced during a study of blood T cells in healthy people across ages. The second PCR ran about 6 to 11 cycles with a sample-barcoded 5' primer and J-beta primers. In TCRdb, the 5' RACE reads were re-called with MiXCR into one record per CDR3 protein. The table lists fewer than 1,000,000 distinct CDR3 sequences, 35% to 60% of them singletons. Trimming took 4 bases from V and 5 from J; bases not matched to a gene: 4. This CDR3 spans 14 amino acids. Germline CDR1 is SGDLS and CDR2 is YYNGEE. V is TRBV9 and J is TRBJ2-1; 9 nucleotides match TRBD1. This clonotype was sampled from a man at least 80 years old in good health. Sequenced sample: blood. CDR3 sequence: CASSPRQGDNEQFF. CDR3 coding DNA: TGTGCCAGCAGCCCTCGACAGGGGGACAATGAGCAGTTCTTC.